This TCR beta chain was obtained from a study of shared clonotypes between healthy human individuals. Produced via immunoSEQ multiplex PCR; TCRdb's table is partial and in-frame only. The profile covers hundreds of thousands of clones, with 85% to 95% appearing a single time and 0.11% taken by the ten largest. Trimming stripped 0 bases from V and 3 bases from J, with 12 bases between. Germline CDR1 and CDR2: SEHNR and FQNEAQ (reference sequence). This CDR3 is built from 15 residues. Comment on this clone: Its cognate antigen is unknown.

CD45RO-negative, CCR7-selected cells formed the naive CD8 fraction, which excluded terminally differentiated effector memory CD45RA+ cells. Study-wide results and caveats: Larger richness was generally estimated for naive than memory subsets.

This rearrangement joins TRBV7-9 to TRBJ2-7; the D is unclear. The receptor's source is a woman in her twenties or thirties in good health. Sequenced material: naive CD8+ T cells sorted from blood. CDR3 region: CASSLAPTPLYEQYF. The CDR3 DNA is TGTGCCAGCAGCTTAGCCCCAACCCCCCTCTACGAGCAGTACTTC.